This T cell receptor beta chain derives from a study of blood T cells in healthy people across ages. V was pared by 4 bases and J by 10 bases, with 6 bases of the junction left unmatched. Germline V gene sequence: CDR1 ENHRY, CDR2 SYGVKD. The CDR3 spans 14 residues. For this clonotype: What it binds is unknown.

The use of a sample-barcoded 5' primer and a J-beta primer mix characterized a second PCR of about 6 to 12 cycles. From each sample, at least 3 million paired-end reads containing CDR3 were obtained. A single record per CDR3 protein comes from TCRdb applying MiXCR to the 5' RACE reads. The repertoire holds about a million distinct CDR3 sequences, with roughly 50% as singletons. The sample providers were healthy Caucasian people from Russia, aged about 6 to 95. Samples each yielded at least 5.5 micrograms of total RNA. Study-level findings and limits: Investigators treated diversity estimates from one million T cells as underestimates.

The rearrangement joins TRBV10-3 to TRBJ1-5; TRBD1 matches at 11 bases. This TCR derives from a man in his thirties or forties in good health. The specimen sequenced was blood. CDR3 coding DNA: TGTGCCATCAGTGGGACAGGGGGCGCGAACCCCCAGCATTTT. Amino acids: CAISGTGGANPQHF.